This TCR beta chain was identified in a study of cytomegalovirus exposure and HLA in healthy donors (dated by TCRdb to 2015 to 2018). Study-wide context: According to an earlier analysis of a few hundred of the donors, about 190 million T cells yielded over 100 million unique TCR beta sequences and around 300 Gb of sequence data. Roughly 300 gigabases of sequencing data and around 88 million unique TCR sequences made up an early release that covered under 750 HLA-typed donors. The genetic ancestry cluster associated with self-reported Caucasian donors included 81% of the 398 genotyped donors. The study was designed to test whether signatures of past pathogen exposure could be identified by cataloging public T cell receptors. The study used immunosequencing to profile the T cell repertoires of approximately 690 subjects and linked those repertoires to cytomegalovirus serostatus. Besides the first cohort of approximately 710 subjects, a separate validation cohort made up of roughly 120 different subjects was used. High-throughput TCR immunosequencing, statistical association of individual TCRs with disease status, and machine learning were combined to predict cytomegalovirus infection status. A later analysis re-analyzed previously published TCR beta repertoires from hundreds of donors and added high-resolution HLA genotyping to study TCR occurrence patterns. The later analysis used no new phenotypic data to find candidate immune exposures, relying instead on TCR beta sequences and their occurrence across donors. To decide whether each TCR beta V gene segment behaved as functional or pseudogenic, an earlier analysis of 587 of the donors relied on high-throughput TCR beta sequencing. Donor age, sex, ethnicity and CMV serostatus were compiled alongside the repertoire data. A later genetic analysis took genome-wide SNP genotypes for about 65% of the 666 donors and used that subset as a discovery cohort. All discovery cohort repertoires had been generated on a single sequencing platform. Both class I and class II loci were covered by HLA typing, at four-digit resolution. The number of typed donors differed by locus: about 629-640 for A, B, C, DRB1 and DQB1; approximately 530 for DQA1; fewer than 610 for DPA1; and about 450 for DPB1. Because of strong linkage in the cohort, 5 or 6 DR-DQ haplotypes were treated as single units for association and clustering. Among approximately 370 genotyped donors of the cohort, an average of approximately 220,000 unique TCR beta nucleotide sequences was sequenced per donor, of which about 18% were non-productive.

The CDR3 goes from the cysteine to the phenylalanine over 13 residues. Solely the CDR3 DNA is kept, with 39 bases framed from the first base. The germline V gene supplies CDR1 SGHNT and CDR2 YENEEA. V was cut back by 4 bases and J by 3 bases, leaving a gap of 9 bases between them. The cohort comprised 550 to 700 healthy bone marrow donors. At the time of sampling, every cohort member was nominally healthy, though immune exposures that went unrecorded were likely present. The donor tested CMV seropositive and was one of the 289 seropositive cohort members. Every donor gave a peripheral blood sample, and the peripheral blood mononuclear cells from that sample were used for TCR beta sequencing. Genomic DNA extraction from the blood cell samples was performed with the Qiagen DNeasy Blood Extraction Kit. With regard to this clone: Its recognized antigen is unknown. No much larger clone exists at a distance of one base, and base qualities are not known.

The research as a whole found: In both the original and validation cohorts, the classifier was reported to diagnose cytomegalovirus status with high specificity and sensitivity. The sequencing pipeline was judged likely to have produced a cluster of highly shared sequence variants as a technical artifact. The cohort was sequenced for TCR beta chains only, and without alpha or paired-chain data the features that could be detected were limited. A later analysis found that HLA-associated TCR beta chains were more clonally expanded and had lower generation probabilities than equally common non-associated chains. Because HLA typing was unavailable for some donors at each locus, only the typed subset was used in association tests. The study listed 164 TCR beta chains as associated with cytomegalovirus. A few of the identified cytomegalovirus-associated TCR beta chains were confirmed in vitro to be specific for cytomegalovirus antigens. At a false discovery rate of 0.05, a later analysis linked 15,000 to 20,000 TCR beta sequences to specific HLA alleles. Roughly uniform sequencing depth across donors was assumed in presence/absence analyses, although this assumption may not hold. An association between a missense DCLRE1C variant and V-gene and J-gene trimming of TCR beta chains was found in a later genetic analysis and replicated in an independent cohort. A later analysis found that TCR association rates varied across HLA loci, with DRB1 alleles showing the most associated TCRs and HLA-C alleles the fewest. The authors suggested that the approach could potentially be generalized to other disease states and immunological phenotypes. In a later analysis, several top co-occurrence clusters were reported to appear linked to parvovirus B19, influenza, CMV and Epstein-Barr virus. Immune exposure information for the cohort was limited to CMV serostatus. A further reported finding was that TCR beta sequences accurately predicted the HLA-A and HLA-B alleles for most subjects in the first cohort. When HLA alleles, especially DR and DQ, strongly co-occurred, TCR associations were difficult to assign to individual alleles. Linkage disequilibrium might explain the correlated functional status among segregating V segments, but an unknown experimental factor could not be excluded. A later analysis found that most CMV-associated TCR beta chains appeared HLA-restricted, with HLA associations seemingly driven largely by CMV exposure. Some IMGT-functional V segments, including TRBV6-2 and TRBV6-3, could not be told apart with the 87-base-pair reads, so those segments were excluded. An earlier analysis of around 540 of the donors showed that most TCR beta V segments appeared in productive rearrangements either about 87% or about 30% of the time, which broadly matched IMGT annotations. Compared with the approximately 670-donor mean, donors in an Asian-associated ancestry cluster had fewer N-insertions in productive TCRs, according to a later genetic analysis. The earlier analysis of about 600 of the donors excluded some 15 rarely observed V segments, including chromosome 9 orphons, because counts were too low. Most TCR sequences were seen in very few donors, while some public TCRs were found in many individuals.

The library was made by the immunoSEQ multiplex PCR assay. For the multiplex PCR, a mixture combining 60 forward primers for TCR Vbeta segments and 13 reverse primers for TCR Jbeta segments was used. Amplification of the CDR3 region of rearranged TCR beta genes was performed with a multiplex PCR assay on genomic DNA. The Illumina HiSeq System was used to sequence the amplified TCR beta libraries as 87-base-pair reads. The original pipeline was this. A later analysis counted tens of millions of unique TCR beta chains across the 600 to 850 repertoires, and roughly 11 million of these chains were shared by at least two donors. Raw reads were error-corrected and collapsed into unique sequences with a nearest-neighbor algorithm that merged closely related sequences to remove PCR and sequencing errors. Alignment of CDR3 sequences to IMGT reference sequences was used to assign V, D and J gene segments. For a sequence to be retained, at least a six-nucleotide match to both a V gene segment and a J gene segment was required. Rearrangements were called productive when the CDR3 lacked stop codons and stayed in frame with V and J; all others were non-productive. CDR3 was defined by IMGT convention, running from the second conserved V-encoded cysteine to the conserved J-encoded phenylalanine. The earlier analysis of a few hundred of the donors excluded sequences that lacked an unambiguous match to a single V gene segment. In an earlier analysis of almost 600 of the donors, a V segment was called functional when productive rearrangements were above 56.7%, and segregating when the standard deviation between donors exceeded 5%. To diagnose cytomegalovirus status from the catalog of TCR beta chain sequences, a statistical classification framework was built. V and J gene assignment, in a later analysis, came from comparing TCR nucleotide sequences with IMGT/GENE-DB human TR gene sequences. A later analysis assigned CDR3 sequences and most-parsimonious VDJ recombination scenarios with the TCRdist pipeline. In a later analysis, each TCR beta chain was defined by its CDR3 amino acid sequence together with its V-gene family, and reads lacking a unique V-gene family were excluded. To address suspected cross-contamination and a sequencing artifact, a later analysis removed around 600 highly shared, low-generation-probability nucleotide sequences. In a later analysis, a clonal expansion index was calculated for each public chain from normalized within-repertoire ranks of inferred template counts. Generation probabilities in a later analysis came from a VDJ recombination model fitted to out-of-frame rearrangements, and those results were checked against IGoR. In a later analysis, hypergeometric tests were used to score TCR-TCR, TCR-HLA and TCR-CMV co-occurrence, with a repertoire-size bias correction applied to TCR pairs. A later analysis estimated false discovery rates by permuting HLA or CMV assignments 20 times. In a later analysis, co-occurring TCRs were grouped using DBSCAN, with TCRdist sequence similarity added in when clustering inside HLA-allele-positive subsets. Co-occurrence clustering excluded repertoires with fewer than 30,000 or more than 120,000 public chains, plus five with anomalous nucleotide sharing. The clones in this table, taken by TCRdb from immuneACCESS, are in-frame only. Not every clone is retained; where verified, under half of the shortfall comes from an unresolved V gene, and the cause of the rest is unknown. Clone size and the V and J calls come from that table; the DNA yielded D and trimming. Counted in this sample were about 180,000 clones; around 80% of them appeared once. The ten top clones hold 1.3% to 1.5% of the sample.

The sequence was obtained from a girl aged 5 to 17 in good health and CMV-seropositive. The sequence is built from TRBV11-3 and TRBJ1-1, with a weak D call of TRBD1 (5 bases match). Sequenced input: PBMCs. At the DNA level, the sequence is TGTGCCAGCAGCTACGGAGGGGACACTGAAGCTTTCTTT. This translates into CASSYGGDTEAFF.